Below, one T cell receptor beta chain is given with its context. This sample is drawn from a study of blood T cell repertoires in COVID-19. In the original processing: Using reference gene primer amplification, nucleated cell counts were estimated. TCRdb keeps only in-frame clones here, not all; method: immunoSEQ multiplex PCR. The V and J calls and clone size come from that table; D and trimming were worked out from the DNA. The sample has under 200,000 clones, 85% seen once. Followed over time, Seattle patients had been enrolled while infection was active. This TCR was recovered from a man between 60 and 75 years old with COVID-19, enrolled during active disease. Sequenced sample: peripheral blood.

The CDR3 sequence is CASTPGASGNYNEQFF. In DNA form, the CDR3 reads TGTGCCAGTACCCCCGGCGCTAGCGGGAATTACAATGAGCAGTTCTTC. This chain joins TRBV19 and TRBJ2-1, with 9 positions matching TRBD2. There are 16 residues in the CDR3. The ends lost 7 bases at V and 4 bases at J; junction bases unmatched: 11. Germline V lookup: CDR1 LNHDA, CDR2 SQIVND (reference sequence). The entire variable domain, with the rest obtained from reference TRBV19 and TRBJ2-1, is as follows: DGGITQSPKYLFRKEGQNVTLSCEQNLNHDAMYWYRQDPGQGLRLIYYSQIVNDFQKGDIAEGYSVSREKKESFPLTVTSAQKNPTAFYLCASTPGASGNYNEQFFGPGTRLTVL.